The rows below give T cell receptor beta chains drawn from one sample of a study of OX40 agonist ivuxolimab in advanced cancers. TCRdb keeps only in-frame clones here, not all; method: immunoSEQ multiplex PCR. The sample records tens of thousands of clones, 80% to 85% being singletons. This sample comprised CD4+ or CD8+ T cells sorted from blood, obtained in a trial of the OX40 agonist ivuxolimab. The receptors shown here come from an adult with an advanced solid tumor such as melanoma, head and neck, liver or kidney cancer. The CDR3 runs from the conserved cysteine through the conserved F or W.

14	TRBJ1-2	TRBV19	CASSTSGGDYGYTF
14	TRBJ2-2	TRBV18	CASSPNKNTGELFF
12	TRBJ1-4	TRBV9	CASSADEEKLFF
12	TRBJ2-5	TRBV7-2	CASSPSSETQYF
13	TRBJ2-7	TRBV6-7	CASSLAQSYEQYF
14	TRBJ1-4	TRBV30	CAWSLDSAYEKLFF
15	TRBJ1-1	TRBV5-1	CASSLLFRGHTEAFF
13	TRBJ2-4	TRBV6-5	CASLDLAKNIQYF
17	TRBJ1-3	TRBV7-8	CASSLARTRFSGNTIYF
12	TRBJ1-1	TRBV7-9	CAAGSTNTEAFF
14	TRBJ1-5	TRBV28	CASSLYQIEQPQHF
15	TRBJ2-3	TRBV28	CGLAGMTRPTDTQYF
16	TRBJ2-3	TRBV9	CASSPRRLPGADTQYF
14	TRBJ2-2	TRBV7-3	CASSLRANTGELFF
16	TRBJ1-3	TRBV18	CASSPVAGVDGNTIYF
11	TRBJ2-5	TRBV30	CAWREGETQHF
13	TRBJ2-7	TRBV19	CASSISTLHEQYF
16	TRBJ2-7	TRBV5-1	CASSLGGGWSSYEQYF
19	TRBJ2-6	TRBV13	CASSLWRGRARSGANVLTF
14	-	TRBV28	CATGSGQGGYEQYF
14	TRBJ2-7	TRBV10-3	CAISESGSRNEQYF
15	-	TRBV5-1	CASSFLAGEAYEQYF
14	TRBJ2-2	TRBV30	CAWKSFRRAGELFF
13	TRBJ1-1	TRBV7-2	CASSFVRDTEAFF
12	TRBJ2-7	TRBV6-5	CASSYGFYEQYF
12	TRBJ2-7	TRBV29-1	CSVVTGAYEQYF
12	TRBJ2-7	TRBV7-9	CASSRTVYEQYF
18	TRBJ2-3	TRBV5-5	CASSLGGGQGVGADTQYF
15	TRBJ2-5	TRBV5-1	CASSGGAFGGETQYF
13	TRBJ2-7	TRBV5-1	CASSLAQGYEQYF
17	TRBJ2-5	TRBV27	CASSLGPGLAGGETQYF
14	TRBJ2-3	TRBV2	CASSRTPSTDTQYF
14	TRBJ2-5	TRBV6-6	CASSYDRGLETQYF
17	TRBJ1-5	TRBV11-3	CASSLENRVRCNQPQHF
17	TRBJ1-5	TRBV23-1	CASSQSSPDSAGQPQHF
13	TRBJ1-4	TRBV7-3	CASSAGTDEKLFF
13	TRBJ1-1	TRBV29-1	CSAGQGAGTEAFF
18	TRBJ1-2	TRBV7-2	CASSSLSSTVGASYGYTF
11	TRBJ2-7	TRBV5-1	CASSSLNEQYF
13	TRBJ2-2	TRBV6-5	CASSYRGAGELFF
15	TRBJ2-7	TRBV18	CASSPPRGSSYEQYF
15	TRBJ2-2	TRBV12-5	CASGFSAQNTGELFF
12	TRBJ1-2	TRBV6-4	CASRDSYYGYTF
17	TRBJ1-5	TRBV11-2	CASSSAQVTVPGQPQHF
18	TRBJ2-2	TRBV18	CASSPLGQAGRQTGELFF
14	TRBJ2-7	TRBV7-3	CASSPTSSSYEQYF